This paragraph reports one T cell receptor beta chain. Profiling relied on immunoSEQ multiplex PCR, and the TCRdb table lists in-frame clones only, not all of them. The profile shows under 150,000 clones, 80% to 90% of them singletons. This entry comes from a study of Ad26.COV2.S vaccination and SARS-CoV-2 variants. V shed 5 bases and J shed 1 base, with 11 bases lying between them. Germline lookup yields CDR1 SEHNR and CDR2 FQNEAQ (reference sequence). The CDR3 runs to 14 residues. The V gene is TRBV7-9, the J gene TRBJ1-1; a weak D match, TRBD1 (6 bases). Material: peripheral blood, obtained after recovery from COVID-19. The source is a human donor who had recovered from COVID-19. The CDR3 DNA follows: TGTGCCAGCAGCGTACAGGGCGAGAACACTGAAGCTTTCTTT. Amino acids: CASSVQGENTEAFF.